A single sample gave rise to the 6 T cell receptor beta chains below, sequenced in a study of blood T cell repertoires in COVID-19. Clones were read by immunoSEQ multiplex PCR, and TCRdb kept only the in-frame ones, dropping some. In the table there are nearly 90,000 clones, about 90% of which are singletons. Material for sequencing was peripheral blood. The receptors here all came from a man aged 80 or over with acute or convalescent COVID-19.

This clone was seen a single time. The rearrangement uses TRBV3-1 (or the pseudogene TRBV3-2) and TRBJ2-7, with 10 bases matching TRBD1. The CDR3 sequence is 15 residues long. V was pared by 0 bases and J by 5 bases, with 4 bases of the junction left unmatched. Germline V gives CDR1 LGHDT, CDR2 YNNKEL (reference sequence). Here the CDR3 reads CASSQEGQGHNEQYF. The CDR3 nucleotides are TGTGCCAGCAGCCAAGAGGGACAGGGGCACAACGAGCAGTACTTC.

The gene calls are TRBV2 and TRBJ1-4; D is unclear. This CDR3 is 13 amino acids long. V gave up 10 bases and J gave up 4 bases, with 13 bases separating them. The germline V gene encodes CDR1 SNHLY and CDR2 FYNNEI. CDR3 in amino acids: CATTGLINEKLFF. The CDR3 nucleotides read TGTGCCACCACCGGACTGATTAATGAAAAACTGTTTTTT.

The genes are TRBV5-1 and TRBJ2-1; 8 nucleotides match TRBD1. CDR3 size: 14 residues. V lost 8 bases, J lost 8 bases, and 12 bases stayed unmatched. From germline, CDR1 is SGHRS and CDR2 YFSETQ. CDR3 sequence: CASTLDRGRDEQFF. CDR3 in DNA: TGCGCCAGTACTTTAGACAGGGGTCGAGATGAGCAGTTCTTC.

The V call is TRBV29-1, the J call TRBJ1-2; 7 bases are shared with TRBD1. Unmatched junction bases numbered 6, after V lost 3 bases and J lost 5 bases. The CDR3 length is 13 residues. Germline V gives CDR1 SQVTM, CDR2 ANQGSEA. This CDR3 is CSVESGGGYGYTF. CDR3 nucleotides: TGCAGCGTTGAGTCAGGGGGTGGTTATGGCTACACCTTC.

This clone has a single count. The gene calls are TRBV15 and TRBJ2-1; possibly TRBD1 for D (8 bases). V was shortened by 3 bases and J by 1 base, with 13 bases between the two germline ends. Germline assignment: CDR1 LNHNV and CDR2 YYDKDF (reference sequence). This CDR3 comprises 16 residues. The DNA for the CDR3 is TGTGCCACCAGCAGCACAGGGGGGGCTTCCTACAATGAGCAGTTCTTC. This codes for CATSSTGGASYNEQFF.

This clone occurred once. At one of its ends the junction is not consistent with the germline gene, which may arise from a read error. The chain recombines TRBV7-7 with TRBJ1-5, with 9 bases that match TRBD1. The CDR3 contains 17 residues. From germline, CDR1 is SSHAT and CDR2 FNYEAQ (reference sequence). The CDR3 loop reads CASSLPGTGLSNQPQHF. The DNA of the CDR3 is TGTGCTAGCAGCCTTCCCGGGACAGGGCTCAGCAATCAGCCCCAGCATTTT. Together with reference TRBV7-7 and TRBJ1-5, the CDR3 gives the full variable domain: GAGVSQSPRYKVTKRGQDVTLRCDPISSHATLYWYQQALGQGPEFLTYFNYEAQPDKSGLPSDRFSAERPEGSISTLTIQRTEQRDSAMYRCASSLPGTGLSNQPQHFGDGTRLSIL.